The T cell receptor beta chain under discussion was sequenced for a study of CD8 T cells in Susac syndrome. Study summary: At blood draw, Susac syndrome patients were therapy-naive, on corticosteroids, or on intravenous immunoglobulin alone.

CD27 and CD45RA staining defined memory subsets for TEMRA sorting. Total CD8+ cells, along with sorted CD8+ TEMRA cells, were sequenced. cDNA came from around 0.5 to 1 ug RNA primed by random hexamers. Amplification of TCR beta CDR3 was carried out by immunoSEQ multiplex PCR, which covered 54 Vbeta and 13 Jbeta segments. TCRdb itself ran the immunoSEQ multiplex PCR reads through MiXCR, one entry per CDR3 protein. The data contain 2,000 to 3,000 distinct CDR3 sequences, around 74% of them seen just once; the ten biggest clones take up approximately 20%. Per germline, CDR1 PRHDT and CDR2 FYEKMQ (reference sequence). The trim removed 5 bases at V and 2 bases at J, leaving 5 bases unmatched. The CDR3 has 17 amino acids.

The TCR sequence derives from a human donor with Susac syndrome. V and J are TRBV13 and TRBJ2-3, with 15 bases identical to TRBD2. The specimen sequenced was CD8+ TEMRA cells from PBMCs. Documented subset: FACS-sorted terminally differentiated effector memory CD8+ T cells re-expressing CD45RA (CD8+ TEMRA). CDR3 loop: CASSRGLAGGNTDTQYF. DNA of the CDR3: TGTGCCAGCAGCCGGGGACTAGCGGGAGGTAACACAGATACGCAGTATTTT. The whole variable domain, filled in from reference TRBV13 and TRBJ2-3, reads AAGVIQSPRHLIKEKRETATLKCYPIPRHDTVYWYQQGPGQDPQFLISFYEKMQSDKGSIPDRFSAQQFSDYHSELNMSSLELGDSALYFCASSRGLAGGNTDTQYFGPGTRLTVL.